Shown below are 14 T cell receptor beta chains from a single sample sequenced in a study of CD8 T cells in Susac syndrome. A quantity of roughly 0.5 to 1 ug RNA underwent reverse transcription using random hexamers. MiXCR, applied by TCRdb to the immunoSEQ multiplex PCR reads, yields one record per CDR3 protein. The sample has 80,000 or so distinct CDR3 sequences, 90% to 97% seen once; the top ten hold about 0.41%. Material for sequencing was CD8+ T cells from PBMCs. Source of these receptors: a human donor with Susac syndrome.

CDR3 sequence: CATGGLGQYNEQFF. As DNA, the CDR3 is TGTGCCACCGGTGGACTGGGACAATACAATGAGCAGTTCTTC. The chain recombines TRBV24-1 with TRBJ2-1, with D possibly TRBD1 on 6 matching bases. The germline V gene has CDR1 KGHDR and CDR2 SFDVKD. CDR3 length equals 14 residues. Trimming pared 9 bases from V and 4 bases from J, leaving 15 bases between.

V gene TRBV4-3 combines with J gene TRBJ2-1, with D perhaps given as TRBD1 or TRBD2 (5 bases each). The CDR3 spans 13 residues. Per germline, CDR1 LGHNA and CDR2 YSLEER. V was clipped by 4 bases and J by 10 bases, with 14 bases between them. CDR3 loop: CASSPSRGGEQFF. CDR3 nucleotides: TGCGCCAGCAGCCCCAGCCGTGGGGGAGAGCAGTTCTTC.

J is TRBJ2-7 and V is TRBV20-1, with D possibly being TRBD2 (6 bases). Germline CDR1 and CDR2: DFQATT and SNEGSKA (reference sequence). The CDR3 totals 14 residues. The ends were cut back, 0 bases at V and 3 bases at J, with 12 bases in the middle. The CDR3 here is CSARDPRDFYEQYF. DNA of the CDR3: TGCAGTGCTAGAGACCCTAGGGACTTCTACGAGCAGTACTTC.

Written as DNA, the CDR3 is TGTGCCAGCAGGGAGAGATCTGAAGCTTTCTTT. Protein product: CASRERSEAFF. The V gene is TRBV6-6, the J gene TRBJ1-1; no clear D. Germline assignment: CDR1 MNHNY and CDR2 SVGAGI (reference sequence). The V gene lost 6 bases and the J gene lost 6 bases, with 8 bases spanning the gap. This CDR3 contains 11 residues.

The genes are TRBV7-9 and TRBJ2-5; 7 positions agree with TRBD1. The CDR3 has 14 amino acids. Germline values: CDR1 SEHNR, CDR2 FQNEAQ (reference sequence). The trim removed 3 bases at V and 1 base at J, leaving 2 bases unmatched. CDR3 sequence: CASSFAGGQETQYF. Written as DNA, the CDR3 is TGTGCCAGCAGCTTCGCAGGGGGCCAAGAGACCCAGTACTTC.

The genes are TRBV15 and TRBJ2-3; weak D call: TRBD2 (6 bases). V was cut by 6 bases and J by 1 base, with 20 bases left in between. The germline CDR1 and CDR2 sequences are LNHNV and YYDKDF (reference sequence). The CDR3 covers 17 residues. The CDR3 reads CATSPPLSGEGTDTQYF. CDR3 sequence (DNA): TGTGCCACCAGTCCTCCTCTTAGCGGTGAGGGCACAGATACGCAGTATTTT.

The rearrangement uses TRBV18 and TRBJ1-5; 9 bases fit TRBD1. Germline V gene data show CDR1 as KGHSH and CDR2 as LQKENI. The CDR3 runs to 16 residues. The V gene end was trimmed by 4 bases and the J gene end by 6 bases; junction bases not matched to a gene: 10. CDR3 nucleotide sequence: TGTGCCAGCTCACAAAACCGGGACAGGGCGAGTCAGCCCCAGCATTTT. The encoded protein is CASSQNRDRASQPQHF.

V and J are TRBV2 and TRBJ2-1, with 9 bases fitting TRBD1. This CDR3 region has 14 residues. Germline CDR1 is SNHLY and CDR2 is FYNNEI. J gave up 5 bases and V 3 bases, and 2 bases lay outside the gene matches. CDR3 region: CASSEGQGDNEQFF. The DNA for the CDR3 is TGTGCCAGCAGTGAGGGACAGGGTGACAATGAGCAGTTCTTC.

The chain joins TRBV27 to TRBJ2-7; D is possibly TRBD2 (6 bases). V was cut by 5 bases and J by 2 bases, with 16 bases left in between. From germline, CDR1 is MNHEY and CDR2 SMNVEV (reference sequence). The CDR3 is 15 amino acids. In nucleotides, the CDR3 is TGTGCCAGCAGTCCCTCCGGGGGTACTCCCTACGAGCAGTACGTC. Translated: CASSPSGGTPYEQYV.

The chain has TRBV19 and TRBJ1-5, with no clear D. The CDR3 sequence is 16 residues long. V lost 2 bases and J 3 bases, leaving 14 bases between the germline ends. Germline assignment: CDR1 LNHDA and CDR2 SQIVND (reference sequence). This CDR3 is CASSINRRADNQPQHF. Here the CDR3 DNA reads TGTGCCAGTAGTATAAACCGACGGGCGGACAATCAGCCCCAGCATTTT.

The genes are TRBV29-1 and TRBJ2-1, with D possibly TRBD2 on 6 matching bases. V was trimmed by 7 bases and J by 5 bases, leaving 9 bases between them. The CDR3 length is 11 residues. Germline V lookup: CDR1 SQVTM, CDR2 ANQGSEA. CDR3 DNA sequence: TGCAGCGCGGGACTGAACAATGAGCAGTTCTTC. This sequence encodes CSAGLNNEQFF.

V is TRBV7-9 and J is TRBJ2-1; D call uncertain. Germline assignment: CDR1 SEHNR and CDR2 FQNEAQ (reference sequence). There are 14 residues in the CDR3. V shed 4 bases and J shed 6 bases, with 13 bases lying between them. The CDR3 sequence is CASSSPQGVNEQFF. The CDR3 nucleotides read TGTGCCAGCAGCTCCCCGCAAGGAGTCAATGAGCAGTTCTTC.

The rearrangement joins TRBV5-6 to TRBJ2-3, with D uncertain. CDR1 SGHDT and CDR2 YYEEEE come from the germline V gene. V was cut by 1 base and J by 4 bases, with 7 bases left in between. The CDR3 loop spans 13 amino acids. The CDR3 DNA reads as TGTGCCAGCAGCTTGCAGGTACCAGATACGCAGTATTTT. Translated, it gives CASSLQVPDTQYF.

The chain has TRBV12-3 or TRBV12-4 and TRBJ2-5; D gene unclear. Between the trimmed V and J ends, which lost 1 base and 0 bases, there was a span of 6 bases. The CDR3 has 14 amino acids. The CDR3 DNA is TGTGCCAGCAGTTTAGAGTGGGACCAAGAGACCCAGTACTTC. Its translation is CASSLEWDQETQYF.